Each of the 5 T cell receptor beta chains below was sequenced from the same sample in a study of T cells in Graves' hyperthyroidism and ophthalmopathy. Amplified TCR beta CDR3 regions derived from RNA transcripts. Carried out on the TCR CDR3, a first-round RT-PCR used the HTBI primer set. Each CDR3 protein is one row after TCRdb ran MiXCR on the multiplex PCR reads. This sample has more than 50,000 distinct CDR3 sequences, with about 49% found just once. What was sequenced was blood. All receptors come from a woman younger than 45 with Graves' ophthalmopathy.

This chain uses TRBV29-1 with TRBJ1-5; 8 nucleotides match TRBD1. Unmatched junction bases numbered 6, after V lost 8 bases and J lost 3 bases. CDR3 length: 13 amino acids. Germline V CDR1 and CDR2: SQVTM, ANQGSEA. The CDR3 DNA is TGCAGCCAATTGGGACAGGACAATCAGCCCCAGCATTTT. Protein: CSQLGQDNQPQHF.

This sequence joins TRBV2 and TRBJ1-2; possible D gene TRBD1, 5 bases. In germline, CDR1 is SNHLY, CDR2 FYNNEI. V lost 7 bases, J lost 4 bases, and 10 bases lay in between. This CDR3 is 12 amino acids long. The CDR3 nucleotides are TGTGCCAGCAATCAGGGTTCCTATGGCTACACCTTC. It codes for CASNQGSYGYTF.

This clonotype was recorded many times. This sequence joins TRBV11-3 and TRBJ2-7; possibly TRBD2 for D (6 bases). Germline V gene lookup returns CDR1 SGHNT and CDR2 YENEEA. The CDR3 totals 15 residues. Between the trimmed V and J ends, which lost 0 bases and 3 bases, there was a span of 12 bases. The CDR3 here is CASSLETGSDYEQYF. The CDR3 DNA is TGTGCCAGCAGCTTAGAAACCGGGAGCGACTACGAGCAGTACTTC.

This clonotype has ten or more counts. The V call is TRBV7-9, the J call TRBJ1-2; D remains unclear. V lost 3 bases, J lost 2 bases, and 7 bases lay in between. The CDR3 spans 13 residues. The germline gives CDR1 SEHNR, CDR2 FQNEAQ (reference sequence). Written as DNA, the CDR3 is TGTGCCAGCAGCTTTGACGGGAACTATGGCTACACCTTC. Translated, it gives CASSFDGNYGYTF.

This chain connects TRBV2 to TRBJ2-7, with a possible D match to TRBD2 (6 bases). CDR1 SNHLY and CDR2 FYNNEI come from the germline V gene. V lost 8 bases, J lost 2 bases, and 13 bases lay in between. This CDR3 has 13 residues. This chain's CDR3 is CASYLAQTYEQYF. CDR3 DNA: TGTGCCAGCTACCTAGCGCAGACCTACGAGCAGTACTTC.